These T cell receptor beta chains were read from a single sample in a study of blood T cell repertoires in COVID-19. The data were produced by immunoSEQ multiplex PCR, yet TCRdb's version contains in-frame clones alone and is incomplete. Of about 88,000 clones in the sample, about 90% were seen once. Sample: peripheral blood. The source of these receptors is a man aged 18 to 35 with COVID-19, enrolled during active disease. Each CDR3 is given with its conserved first and last residue. D genes are given only for firm matches. The listing skips clone size in some rows; elsewhere it reads once, few, many or a size class.

>TRBD2|TRBV7-2|.|TRBJ2-7
CASSPGSGSFLEQYF
TGTGCCAGCAGCCCCGGGAGCGGGAGTTTTCTCGAGCAGTACTTC
>TRBD2|TRBV14|.|TRBJ2-7
CASSLRAGVEQYF
TGTGCCAGCAGCCTTCGAGCGGGAGTCGAGCAGTACTTC
>TRBD1|TRBV6-6|.|TRBJ2-7
CASRVGQGASYEQYF
TGTGCCAGCAGGGTAGGACAGGGGGCCTCCTACGAGCAGTACTTC
>.|TRBV4-3|.|TRBJ1-5
CASSQDLNGQGRTQPQHF
TGCGCCAGCAGCCAAGATTTAAACGGGCAGGGAAGAACTCAGCCCCAGCATTTT
>TRBD2|TRBV30|.|TRBJ2-7
CAWVPGAGGYEQYF
TGTGCCTGGGTCCCGGGTGCGGGAGGCTACGAGCAGTACTTC
>.|TRBV27|.|TRBJ1-3
CASSPLGGRNTIYF
TGTGCCAGCAGTCCCCTAGGAGGGCGAAACACCATATATTTT
>.|TRBV18|.|TRBJ1-5
CASSPSGGSQPQHF
TGTGCCAGCTCACCGTCAGGAGGTAGTCAGCCCCAGCATTTT
>.|TRBV28|.|TRBJ2-1
CASSLTGSSGPYNEQFF
TGTGCCAGCAGTTTGACCGGTAGTAGCGGTCCGTACAATGAGCAGTTCTTC
>.|TRBV7-6|.|TRBJ2-5
CASSLEPGYQETQYF
TGTGCCAGCAGCTTAGAGCCAGGGTACCAAGAGACCCAGTACTTC
>.|TRBV30|once|TRBJ2-2
CAWSPSGYTGELFF
TGTGCCTGGAGTCCCAGCGGGTACACCGGGGAGCTGTTTTTT
>TRBD2|TRBV7-9|once|TRBJ2-7
CASSPGLAGLYEQYF
TGTGCCAGCAGCCCCGGACTAGCGGGACTCTACGAGCAGTACTTC
>.|TRBV5-6|.|TRBJ2-5
CASRARGSGAETQYF
TGTGCCAGCAGGGCGAGAGGGTCCGGAGCGGAGACCCAGTACTTC
>.|TRBV29-1|.|TRBJ1-1
CSVQGNTEAFF
TGCAGCGTCCAGGGAAACACTGAAGCTTTCTTT
>.|TRBV28|.|TRBJ2-2
CASSLLHGGGELFF
TGTGCCAGCAGTTTATTGCACGGGGGCGGGGAGCTGTTTTTT
>.|TRBV9|.|TRBJ1-6
CASSVAGMNSPLHF
TGTGCCAGCAGCGTAGCGGGGATGAATTCACCCCTCCACTTT
>.|TRBV6-1|.|TRBJ2-7
CASSEAPSKPEQYF
TGTGCCAGCAGTGAAGCGCCGTCGAAGCCCGAGCAGTACTTC
>.|TRBV19|once|TRBJ2-2
CATSSQGFTGELFF
TGTGCCACCAGTAGCCAGGGATTCACCGGGGAGCTGTTTTTT
>TRBD2|TRBV7-8|.|TRBJ2-2
CASSSGTTYTGELFF
TGTGCCAGCAGCTCCGGGACTACCTACACCGGGGAGCTGTTTTTT
>.|TRBV19|.|TRBJ1-1
CASSSTANTEAFF
TGTGCCAGTAGCTCGACAGCCAACACTGAAGCTTTCTTT
>TRBD2|TRBV25-1|.|TRBJ2-7
CASSEYIGLAGNYEQYF
TGTGCCAGCAGTGAATATATAGGACTAGCGGGAAACTACGAGCAGTACTTC
>.|TRBV28|.|TRBJ2-7
CASSVNGGSYEQYF
TGTGCCAGCTCTGTTAACGGAGGTTCCTACGAGCAGTACTTC
>.|TRBV5-4|.|TRBJ2-2
CASSLAQKNTGELFF
TGTGCCAGCAGCTTGGCACAAAAAAACACCGGGGAGCTGTTTTTT
>.|TRBV4-1|.|TRBJ1-2
CASSSPPLRAGVQGRFDGYTF
TGCGCCAGCAGCTCTCCCCCTCTCAGGGCAGGAGTTCAGGGCCGTTTTGATGGCTACACCTTC
>TRBD1|TRBV5-4|.|TRBJ2-7
CASSHPDRQEQYF
TGTGCCAGCAGCCATCCGGACAGGCAAGAGCAGTACTTC
>.|TRBV5-4|.|TRBJ1-1
CASSLGFGQMNTEAFF
TGTGCCAGCAGCTTGGGGTTCGGACAGATGAACACTGAAGCTTTCTTT
>.|TRBV6-5|.|TRBJ2-7
CATHSAKGTYEQYF
TGTGCCACCCACTCCGCGAAGGGGACCTACGAGCAGTACTTC
>.|TRBV30|.|TRBJ2-5
CAWSAGNGETQYF
TGTGCCTGGAGCGCAGGGAACGGAGAGACCCAGTACTTC
>.|TRBV28|.|TRBJ1-5
CASFQSNQPQHF
TGTGCCAGCTTCCAGAGCAATCAGCCCCAGCATTTT
>TRBD1|TRBV27|.|TRBJ1-5
CASSLRQGNQPQHF
TGTGCCAGCAGTCTTCGACAGGGGAATCAGCCCCAGCATTTT
>TRBD1|TRBV6-5|once|TRBJ1-4
CASSLGTGINEKLLF
TGTGCCAGCAGTCTGGGGACAGGGATTAATGAAAAACTGCTTTTT
>TRBD1|TRBV2|.|TRBJ2-6
CASPSRGPAEHSGANVLTF
TGTGCCAGCCCATCAAGGGGGCCCGCGGAACACTCTGGGGCCAACGTCCTGACTTTC
>.|TRBV24-1|.|TRBJ1-5
CATSEARDQPQHF
TGTGCCACCAGTGAGGCGAGGGATCAGCCCCAGCATTTT
>.|TRBV11-2|.|TRBJ2-1
CASSLGRHEQFF
TGTGCCAGCAGCTTGGGCAGACATGAGCAGTTCTTC
>TRBD1|TRBV19|.|TRBJ1-1
CASSPGQGYMNTEAFF
TGTGCCAGTAGCCCGGGACAGGGATACATGAACACTGAAGCTTTCTTT
>.|TRBV6-5|.|TRBJ2-7
CASSYFGGLLTYEQYF
TGTGCCAGCAGTTACTTTGGGGGACTCCTAACCTACGAGCAGTACTTC
>.|TRBV27|.|TRBJ2-1
CASSLLASHEQFF
TGTGCCAGCAGTTTACTAGCGTCTCATGAGCAGTTCTTC
>TRBD1|TRBV6-5|.|TRBJ1-1
CASSPRDSPTEAFF
TGTGCCAGCAGTCCCCGGGACAGCCCCACTGAAGCTTTCTTT
>.|TRBV9|.|TRBJ2-2
CASSWRAGELFF
TGTGCCAGCAGCTGGAGGGCCGGGGAGCTGTTTTTT
>.|TRBV29-1|.|TRBJ2-3
CSVVAQGLTDTQYF
TGCAGCGTTGTAGCACAGGGCCTCACAGATACGCAGTATTTT
>.|TRBV28|.|TRBJ1-6
CASRPSLIVNGALHF
TGTGCCAGCAGACCTAGCTTAATAGTCAATGGGGCCCTCCACTTT
>.|TRBV20-1|.|TRBJ2-1
CSASRLERVEQFF
TGCAGTGCTAGTAGACTAGAAAGGGTTGAGCAGTTCTTC
>TRBD1|TRBV18|.|TRBJ1-5
CASSNGQGIQPQHF
TGTGCCAGCTCAAACGGACAGGGTATTCAGCCCCAGCATTTT
>TRBD2|TRBV7-2|.|TRBJ2-7
CASSSIGTTYEQYF
TGTGCCAGCAGTTCCATCGGGACTACCTACGAGCAGTACTTC
>.|TRBV28|.|TRBJ2-7
CASSSSRTPSQYF
TGTGCCAGCAGCTCTAGCCGGACCCCCTCGCAGTACTTC
>.|TRBV4-3|.|TRBJ2-1
CASSPLSGSYNEQFF
TGCGCCAGCAGCCCCCTCAGCGGCTCCTACAATGAGCAGTTCTTC
>TRBD2|TRBV9|.|TRBJ2-2
CASSWEGQDTGELFF
TGTGCCAGCAGCTGGGAGGGCCAGGACACCGGGGAGCTGTTTTTT
>.|TRBV2|once|TRBJ1-2
CASSVSGRAYGYTF
TGTGCCAGCAGTGTATCGGGCAGGGCCTATGGCTACACCTTC
>TRBD1|TRBV7-9|.|TRBJ1-1
CATRTGSNTEAFF
TGTGCCACCCGGACAGGGAGTAATACTGAAGCTTTCTTT
>.|TRBV27|once|TRBJ1-4
CASSLQGIGEKLFF
TGTGCCAGCAGTTTACAGGGTATTGGTGAAAAACTGTTTTTT
>TRBD1|TRBV5-6|.|TRBJ2-7
CASSPGQVLYEQYF
TGTGCCAGCAGCCCAGGACAGGTTCTCTACGAGCAGTACTTC
>.|TRBV5-6|.|TRBJ2-7
CASSIRQDDPYEQYF
TGTGCCAGCAGCATACGACAGGACGATCCCTACGAGCAGTACTTC
>.|TRBV6-2/TRBV6-3|.|TRBJ2-7
CASSYFVGQGYTYEQYF
TGTGCCAGCAGTTACTTCGTCGGGCAGGGTTATACCTACGAGCAGTACTTC